In its sample, the clone carrying this TCR beta chain was seen once. Losses at the gene ends were 11 bases for V and 6 bases for J; bases not matched to a gene: 14. The CDR3 runs 14 residues. Germline assignment: CDR1 MNHEY and CDR2 SVGAGI. TCRdb's table, derived via immunoSEQ multiplex PCR, lists solely in-frame clones and lacks some. The table lists about 270,000 clones, around 86% of them singletons, with around 1.5% in the top ten. This record comes from a study of blood T cell repertoires in COVID-19. This rearrangement joins TRBV6-5 to TRBJ1-1; 8 nucleotides line up with TRBD1. The sequenced material came from peripheral blood. This sequence originates from a woman in her sixties or seventies who had recovered from COVID-19. The CDR3 sequence is CASSRTGLSAEAFF. The CDR3 nucleotides read TGTGCCTCATCCCGGACAGGGTTAAGCGCTGAAGCTTTCTTT.